Each of the 20 T cell receptor beta chains below was sequenced from the same sample in a study of control samples from healthy donors and cancer patients. Assay: immunoSEQ multiplex PCR; the TCRdb copy retains only in-frame clones and omits some. This sample's table has fewer than 200,000 clones. Sequenced input: blood. The source of these receptors is a woman younger than 45 in good health.

CDR3 DNA: TGCGCCAGCAGTGAGACCCAGGGGCGCAATCAGCCCCAGCATTTT. This sequence encodes CASSETQGRNQPQHF. This chain joins TRBV10-2 and TRBJ1-5, with TRBD1 as a possible D gene (6 bases). With 2 bases removed from V and 2 bases from J, the gap between germline ends came to 10 bases. The V gene's germline CDR1 is WSHSY and CDR2 SAAADI. The CDR3 spans 15 residues.

This chain joins TRBV6-5 and TRBJ2-7, with 10 nucleotides matching TRBD1. This CDR3 is built from 14 residues. Germline CDR1 MNHEY, CDR2 SVGAGI. Germline trimming cut 6 bases from V and 4 bases from J; bases unmatched to any gene: 6. The CDR3: CASRAAGQGYEQYF. As DNA, the CDR3 is TGTGCCAGCAGGGCTGCGGGACAGGGGTACGAGCAGTACTTC.

The V call is TRBV30, the J call TRBJ1-5; D gene unclear. V lost 0 bases to trimming and J lost 3 bases, with 18 bases between them. This CDR3 has 17 amino acids. CDR1 and CDR2 (germline): GTSNPN, SVGIG (reference sequence). CDR3 nucleotides: TGTGCCTGGAGTGTAGGGAGGACTCTACGGACCAATCAGCCCCAGCATTTT. Translated, it gives CAWSVGRTLRTNQPQHF.

The chain uses TRBV29-1 and TRBJ2-3, with a tentative D call TRBD1 (5 bases). The CDR3 consists of 14 residues. V was cut by 6 bases and J by 0 bases, with 13 bases left in between. Germline V gene lookup returns CDR1 SQVTM and CDR2 ANQGSEA. The chain's CDR3 is CSVAVRVSTDTQYF. The CDR3 DNA reads as TGCAGCGTAGCCGTCAGGGTAAGCACAGATACGCAGTATTTT.

The CDR3 DNA reads as TGTGCCAGTAGTAAAGAGCGTGACACAGATACGCAGTATTTT. Protein product: CASSKERDTDTQYF. This rearrangement joins TRBV19 to TRBJ2-3; no reliable D call. With 4 bases removed from V and 2 bases from J, the gap between germline ends came to 10 bases. Germline V lookup: CDR1 LNHDA, CDR2 SQIVND (reference sequence). The CDR3 contains 14 residues. Combining the CDR3 with reference TRBV19 and TRBJ2-3 gives the whole variable domain DGGITQSPKYLFRKEGQNVTLSCEQNLNHDAMYWYRQDPGQGLRLIYYSQIVNDFQKGDIAEGYSVSREKKESFPLTVTSAQKNPTAFYLCASSKERDTDTQYFGPGTRLTVL.

The J gene is TRBJ1-1, the V gene TRBV4-1, with unresolved D. CDR3 length: 14 amino acids. The germline CDR1 and CDR2 sequences are MGHRA and YSYEKL. The V end was cut by 0 bases, the J end by 1 base, with 6 bases between. The CDR3 region has the DNA TGCGCCAGCAGCCAAGAGGACGGGAACACTGAAGCTTTCTTT. This translates into CASSQEDGNTEAFF.

The gene calls are TRBV6-5 and TRBJ1-1, with D maybe TRBD1 (5 bases). The germline CDR1 and CDR2 sequences are MNHEY and SVGAGI. V was pared by 10 bases and J by 4 bases, with 10 bases between. There are 11 residues in the CDR3. This CDR3 is CATPDITEAFF. The CDR3 DNA reads as TGTGCCACCCCGGACATCACTGAAGCTTTCTTT.

The chain joins TRBV28 to TRBJ1-1; 9 positions match TRBD1. Germline V lookup: CDR1 MDHEN, CDR2 SYDVKM. V was pared by 7 bases and J by 6 bases, with 9 bases of the junction left unmatched. The CDR3 consists of 14 residues. This CDR3 reads CASKAGQGRSEAFF. DNA for the CDR3: TGTGCCAGCAAAGCGGGACAGGGACGGTCTGAAGCTTTCTTT.

The rearrangement uses TRBV10-1 and TRBJ1-2, with D tentatively TRBD1 (5 bases). In germline, CDR1 is WNHNN, CDR2 SYGVQD (reference sequence). V was shortened by 4 bases and J by 2 bases, with 17 bases between the two germline ends. The CDR3 totals 16 residues. The CDR3 DNA follows: TGCGCCAGCAGTGGGGGGACCGAGACGTCGAACTATGGCTACACCTTC. Amino acids: CASSGGTETSNYGYTF.

V gene TRBV6-5 combines with J gene TRBJ2-7; perhaps TRBD1 as D (5 bases). With 0 bases removed from V and 2 bases from J, the gap between germline ends came to 8 bases. This CDR3 is 14 amino acids long. Looked up from germline, CDR1 is MNHEY and CDR2 is SVGAGI. This CDR3 reads CASSYSDSPYEQYF. The CDR3 region has the DNA TGTGCCAGCAGTTACTCCGACAGTCCCTACGAGCAGTACTTC.

The rearrangement uses TRBV19 and TRBJ2-1; TRBD2 matches 10 bases. Unmatched junction bases numbered 7, after V lost 7 bases and J lost 4 bases. Germline V gives CDR1 LNHDA, CDR2 SQIVND (reference sequence). The CDR3 is 15 residues long. DNA for the CDR3: TGTGCCAGTACCCCTAGCGGGGGTCCGTACAATGAGCAGTTCTTC. This translates into CASTPSGGPYNEQFF.

The chain is built from TRBV3-1 (or the pseudogene TRBV3-2) and TRBJ2-1; TRBD1 agrees at 9 bases. V was clipped by 5 bases and J by 5 bases; unmatched bases: 7. The length of the CDR3 is 15 residues. CDR1 and CDR2 from the germline V gene are LGHDT and YNNKEL (reference sequence). The CDR3 DNA reads as TGTGCCAGCAGCTCCCGGACAGGGGTGGACAATGAGCAGTTCTTC. This sequence encodes CASSSRTGVDNEQFF.

This chain connects TRBV5-4 to TRBJ1-1; D may be TRBD1 (5 bases). This CDR3 region has 11 residues. V lost 10 bases and J lost 5, with 12 bases in between. Germline V lookup: CDR1 SGHNT, CDR2 YYREEE (reference sequence). The CDR3 bases are TGTGCCTCCCGGGGGGGGACTGAAGCTTTCTTT. Translated, it gives CASRGGTEAFF.

The V gene is TRBV16, the J gene TRBJ2-1; D possibly corresponds to TRBD1 (5 bases). The length of the CDR3 is 17 residues. Trimming removed 0 bases from V and 5 bases from J, with 17 bases in between. Germline CDR1 reads KGHSY; CDR2 reads FQNENV. The CDR3 DNA is TGTGCCAGCAGCCAATCATGGCGGCAGGGTTCGAACAATGAGCAGTTCTTC. Encoded protein: CASSQSWRQGSNNEQFF.

The chain has TRBV4-3 and TRBJ2-2; no clear D gene. The CDR3 consists of 18 residues. Germline V lookup: CDR1 LGHNA, CDR2 YSLEER. V lost 0 bases and J lost 2, with 16 bases in between. CDR3 DNA: TGCGCCAGCAGCCAAGAAAGGGTGGCCTACTCCAACACCGGGGAGCTGTTTTTT. Protein: CASSQERVAYSNTGELFF.

The chain combines TRBV29-1 with TRBJ1-4; maybe TRBD1 (5 bases). The CDR3 is 14 amino acids. Germline V lookup: CDR1 SQVTM, CDR2 ANQGSEA. V shed 4 bases and J shed 4 bases, with 13 bases lying between them. CDR3 DNA sequence: TGCAGCGTTGTCTGGGGGGACTTTAATGAAAAACTGTTTTTT. Translated: CSVVWGDFNEKLFF. The variable domain in full, with the rest retrieved from reference TRBV29-1 and TRBJ1-4, is SAVISQKPSRDICQRGTSLTIQCQVDSQVTMMFWYRQQPGQSLTLIATANQGSEATYESGFVIDKFPISRPNLTFSTLTVSNMSPEDSSIYLCSVVWGDFNEKLFFGSGTQLSVL.

The chain combines TRBV29-1 with TRBJ1-2; the match to TRBD1 covers 7 bases. Germline loops: CDR1 SQVTM, CDR2 ANQGSEA. With 4 bases clipped from V and 6 bases from J, the junction kept 2 bases outside the gene matches. The CDR3 contains 11 residues. The CDR3 nucleotides read TGCAGCGTTGGAGGGGGCAATGGCTACACCTTC. The encoded protein is CSVGGGNGYTF. Combining the CDR3 with reference TRBV29-1 and TRBJ1-2 gives the whole variable domain SAVISQKPSRDICQRGTSLTIQCQVDSQVTMMFWYRQQPGQSLTLIATANQGSEATYESGFVIDKFPISRPNLTFSTLTVSNMSPEDSSIYLCSVGGGNGYTFGSGTRLTVV.

This chain links TRBV7-2 with TRBJ1-4; D not resolved. The CDR3 covers 17 residues. Deletions cut 5 bases from V and 0 bases from J, with 16 bases between. The V gene's germline CDR1 is SGHTA and CDR2 FQGNSA. CDR3 bases: TGTGCCAGCAGCAAAAGCCGGGGATGGCCAACTAATGAAAAACTGTTTTTT. It codes for CASSKSRGWPTNEKLFF.

The V gene is TRBV6-5, the J gene TRBJ2-1; D could derive from TRBD1 or TRBD2 (5 bases each). V lost 9 bases to trimming and J lost 4 bases, with 13 bases between them. The CDR3 has 13 amino acids. Germline V CDR1 and CDR2: MNHEY, SVGAGI. The CDR3 DNA follows: TGTGCCAGTGGGACCCGGGCTTACAATGAGCAGTTCTTC. Encoded protein: CASGTRAYNEQFF.

The rearrangement joins TRBV7-3 to TRBJ2-5, with D perhaps assigned TRBD1 or TRBD2 (7 bases each). From germline, CDR1 is SGHTA and CDR2 FQGTGA. The CDR3 is 14 residues long. V lost 4 bases and J 3 bases, leaving 12 bases between the germline ends. This CDR3 reads CASSWGGQKETQYF. CDR3 nucleotide sequence: TGTGCCAGCAGCTGGGGGGGACAGAAAGAGACCCAGTACTTC.